Listed below are T cell receptor beta chains from one sample, sequenced in a study of CD8+CD57+ T cells in acquired aplastic anemia. TCRdb called the reads again in MiXCR, with one record for every CDR3 protein. The table lists roughly 300,000 distinct CDR3 sequences, roughly half of them singletons, with roughly 8% in the top ten. Sequencing was carried out using sorted CD4+, CD8+, or CD8+CD57+ T cells (not recorded which) from PBMCs. Receptor source: a human donor with severe aplastic anemia or a healthy control (not recorded which). Both conserved end residues are part of each CDR3. A D gene is named only where the DNA matches it firmly. Size tells how often a clone was seen (once, few, many) or the class of an expanded clone, and some rows leave it out.

V	size	D	J	CDR3	DNA
TRBV7-2	once	.	TRBJ2-1	CASSQVPASGNEQFF	TGTGCCAGCAGCCAGGTACCAGCCTCAGGGAATGAGCAGTTCTTC
TRBV20-1	.	TRBD2	TRBJ2-1	CSASGTSGGAFF	TGCAGTGCTAGCGGGACTAGCGGGGGGGCGTTCTTC
TRBV7-6	few	.	TRBJ2-7	CASSRAGSSYEQYF	TGTGCCAGCAGCCGGGCCGGTAGCTCCTACGAGCAGTACTTC
TRBV10-3	.	.	TRBJ1-2	CAISEGGGGYGYTF	TGTGCCATCAGTGAAGGGGGAGGGGGCTATGGCTACACCTTC
TRBV11-2	once	.	TRBJ2-3	CASSPRDPATDTQYF	TGTGCCAGCAGCCCCCGGGACCCAGCCACAGATACGCAGTATTTT
TRBV4-2	.	TRBD1	TRBJ1-1	CASSREAGGSTEAFF	TGTGCCAGCAGCCGAGAGGCAGGGGGCTCGACTGAAGCTTTCTTT
TRBV15	.	.	TRBJ2-1	CATSTGNSYNEQFF	TGTGCCACCAGCACTGGGAACTCCTACAATGAGCAGTTCTTC
TRBV28	.	TRBD1	TRBJ2-7	CASRMGQAYEQYF	TGTGCCAGCAGAATGGGACAGGCTTACGAGCAGTACTTC
TRBV5-5	once	.	TRBJ1-1	CASSFSGGTEAFF	TGTGCCAGCAGCTTTAGCGGGGGAACTGAAGCTTTCTTT
TRBV11-3	.	TRBD2	TRBJ2-5	CASKGLAGAPGETQYF	TGTGCCAGCAAAGGACTAGCGGGAGCGCCTGGAGAGACCCAGTACTTC
TRBV7-2	.	.	TRBJ2-5	CASRGMGETQYF	TGTGCCAGCCGGGGGATGGGGGAGACCCAGTACTTC
TRBV7-2	.	TRBD2	TRBJ2-3	CASSLGRRLAGGPSTDTQYF	TGTGCCAGCAGCTTAGGTCGTCGACTAGCGGGGGGCCCTAGCACAGATACGCAGTATTTT
TRBV30	.	TRBD2	TRBJ2-3	CAWANGPGLAQYF	TGTGCCTGGGCGAACGGACCGGGACTAGCGCAGTATTTT
TRBV5-5	many	.	TRBJ2-3	CASSWILTDTQYF	TGTGCCAGCAGCTGGATCCTCACAGATACGCAGTATTTT
TRBV15	.	.	TRBJ2-3	CATSRDLGDTQYF	TGTGCCACCAGCAGAGATCTCGGAGATACGCAGTATTTT
TRBV15	many	.	TRBJ2-7	CATSRGTGEQYF	TGTGCCACCAGCAGAGGGACGGGCGAGCAGTACTTC
TRBV7-3	.	TRBD1	TRBJ1-1	CASSRGGQARWAFF	TGTGCCAGCAGCAGGGGAGGACAGGCGCGTTGGGCTTTCTTT